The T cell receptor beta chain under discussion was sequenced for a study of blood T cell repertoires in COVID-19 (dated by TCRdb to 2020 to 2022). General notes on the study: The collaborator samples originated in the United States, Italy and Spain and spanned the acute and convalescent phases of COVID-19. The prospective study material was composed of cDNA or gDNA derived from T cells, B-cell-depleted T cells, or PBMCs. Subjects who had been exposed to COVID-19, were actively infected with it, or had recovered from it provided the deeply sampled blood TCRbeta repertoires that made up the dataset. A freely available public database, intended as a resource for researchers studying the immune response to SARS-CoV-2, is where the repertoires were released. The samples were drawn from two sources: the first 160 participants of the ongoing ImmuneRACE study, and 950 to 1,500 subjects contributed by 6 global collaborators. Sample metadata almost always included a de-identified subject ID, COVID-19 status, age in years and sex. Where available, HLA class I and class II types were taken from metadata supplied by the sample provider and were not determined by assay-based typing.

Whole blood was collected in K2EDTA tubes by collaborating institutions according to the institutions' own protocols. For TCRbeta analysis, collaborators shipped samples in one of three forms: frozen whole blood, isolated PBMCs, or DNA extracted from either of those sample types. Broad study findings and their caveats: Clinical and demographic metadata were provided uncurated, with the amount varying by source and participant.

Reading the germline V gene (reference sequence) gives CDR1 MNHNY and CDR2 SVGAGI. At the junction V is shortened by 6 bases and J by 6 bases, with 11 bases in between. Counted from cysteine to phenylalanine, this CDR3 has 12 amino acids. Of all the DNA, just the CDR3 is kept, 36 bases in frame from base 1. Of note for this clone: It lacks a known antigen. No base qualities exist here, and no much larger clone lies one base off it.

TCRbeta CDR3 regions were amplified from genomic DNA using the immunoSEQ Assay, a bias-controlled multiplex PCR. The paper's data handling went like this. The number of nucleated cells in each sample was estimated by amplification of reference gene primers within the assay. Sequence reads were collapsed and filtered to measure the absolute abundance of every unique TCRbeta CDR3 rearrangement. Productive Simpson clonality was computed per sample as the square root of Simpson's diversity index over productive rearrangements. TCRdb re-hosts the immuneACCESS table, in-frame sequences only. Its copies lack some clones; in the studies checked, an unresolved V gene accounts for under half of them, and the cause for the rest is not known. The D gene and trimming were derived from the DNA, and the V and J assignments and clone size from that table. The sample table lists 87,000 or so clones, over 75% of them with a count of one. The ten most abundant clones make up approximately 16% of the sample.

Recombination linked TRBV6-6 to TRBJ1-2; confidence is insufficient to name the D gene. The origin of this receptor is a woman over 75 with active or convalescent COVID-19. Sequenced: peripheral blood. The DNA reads TGTGCCAGCAGCCGGCCGCAGGATGGCTACACCTTC. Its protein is CASSRPQDGYTF.